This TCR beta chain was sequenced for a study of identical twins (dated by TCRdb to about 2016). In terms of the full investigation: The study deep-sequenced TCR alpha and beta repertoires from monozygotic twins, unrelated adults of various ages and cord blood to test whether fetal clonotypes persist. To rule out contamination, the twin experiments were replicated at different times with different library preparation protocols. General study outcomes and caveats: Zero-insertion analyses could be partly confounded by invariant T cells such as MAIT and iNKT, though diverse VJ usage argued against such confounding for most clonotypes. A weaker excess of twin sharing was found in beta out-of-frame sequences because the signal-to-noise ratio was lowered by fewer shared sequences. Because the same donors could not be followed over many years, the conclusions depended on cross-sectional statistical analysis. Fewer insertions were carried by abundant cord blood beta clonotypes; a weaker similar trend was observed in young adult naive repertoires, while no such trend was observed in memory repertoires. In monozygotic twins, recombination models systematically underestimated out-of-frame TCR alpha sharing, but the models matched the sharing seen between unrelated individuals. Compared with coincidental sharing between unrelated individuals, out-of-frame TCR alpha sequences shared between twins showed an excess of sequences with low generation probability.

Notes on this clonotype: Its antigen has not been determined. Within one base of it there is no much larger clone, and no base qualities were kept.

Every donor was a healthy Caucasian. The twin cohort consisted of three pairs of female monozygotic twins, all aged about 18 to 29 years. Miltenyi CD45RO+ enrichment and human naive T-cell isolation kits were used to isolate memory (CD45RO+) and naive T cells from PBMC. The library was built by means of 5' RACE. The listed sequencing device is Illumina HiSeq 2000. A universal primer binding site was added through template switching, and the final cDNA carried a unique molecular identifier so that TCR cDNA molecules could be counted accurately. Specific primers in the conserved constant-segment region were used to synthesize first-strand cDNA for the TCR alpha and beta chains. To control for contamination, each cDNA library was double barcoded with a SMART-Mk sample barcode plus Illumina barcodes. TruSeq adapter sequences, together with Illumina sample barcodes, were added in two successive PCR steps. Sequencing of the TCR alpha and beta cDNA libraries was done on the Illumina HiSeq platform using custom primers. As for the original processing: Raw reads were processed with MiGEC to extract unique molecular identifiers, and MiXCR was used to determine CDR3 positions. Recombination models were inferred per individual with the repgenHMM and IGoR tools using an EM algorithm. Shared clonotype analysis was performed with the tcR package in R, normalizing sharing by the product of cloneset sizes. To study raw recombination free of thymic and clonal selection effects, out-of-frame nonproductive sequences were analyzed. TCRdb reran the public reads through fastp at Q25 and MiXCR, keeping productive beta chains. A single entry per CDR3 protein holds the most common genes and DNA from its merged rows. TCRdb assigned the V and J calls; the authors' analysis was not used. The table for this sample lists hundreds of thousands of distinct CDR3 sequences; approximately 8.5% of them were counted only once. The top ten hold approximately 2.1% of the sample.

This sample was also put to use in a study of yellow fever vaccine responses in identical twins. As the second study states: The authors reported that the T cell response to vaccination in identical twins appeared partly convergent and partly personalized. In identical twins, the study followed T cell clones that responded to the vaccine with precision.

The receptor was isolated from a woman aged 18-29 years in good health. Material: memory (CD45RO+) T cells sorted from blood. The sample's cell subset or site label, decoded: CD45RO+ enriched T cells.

The nucleotide sequence reads as follows: TGTGCCAGCAGCCAAGATCACGACAGGGCTGCTGGGGCCAACGTCCTGACTTTC. The translation is CASSQDHDRAAGANVLTF. The sequence links TRBV4-2 to TRBJ2-6; 7 middle bases align to TRBD1. The V end gives up 0 bases and the J end 2 bases, leaving 7 bases in the junction not matched to a gene. Measured from the cysteine to the phenylalanine, the CDR3 is 18 residues long. The entry retains the CDR3 DNA only, 54 bases that are in frame from base 1. CDR1 and CDR2 were assigned from the germline V gene as LGHNA and YNFKEQ.